Following are 12 T cell receptor beta chains from one sample sequenced in a study of chemoradiotherapy in HPV16-positive cancers. The protocol was immunoSEQ multiplex PCR, while the TCRdb copy is restricted to in-frame clones and leaves out a portion. The profile shows roughly 9,300 clones, more than 70% of them singletons. Specimen: blood, collected from a patient who underwent chemoradiotherapy. The receptors were gathered from a human donor with HPV-associated anogenital cancer.

V usage is TRBV19 and J usage is TRBJ1-1; 8 bases line up with TRBD1. The V gene's germline CDR1 is LNHDA and CDR2 SQIVND (reference sequence). This CDR3 region has 15 residues. Losses at the gene ends were 5 bases for V and 0 bases for J; bases not matched to a gene: 5. The CDR3 DNA follows: TGTGCCAGTAGTCCAGGACAGGGAATGAACACTGAAGCTTTCTTT. It is translated as CASSPGQGMNTEAFF.

The chain has TRBV15 and TRBJ1-2; a weak D match, TRBD1 (5 bases). Germline CDR1 is LNHNV and CDR2 is YYDKDF (reference sequence). V was cut by 3 bases and J by 5 bases, with 13 bases left in between. This CDR3 is 14 amino acids long. The DNA for the CDR3 is TGTGCCACCAGCAGGGGGGACTTAGAGTATGGCTACACCTTC. Protein sequence: CATSRGDLEYGYTF.

Worth noting for this clone: Sequence at one end of the junction differs from germline and may be a read error. This chain connects TRBV19 to TRBJ2-7, with no clear D. CDR3 size: 12 residues. The germline gives CDR1 LNHDA, CDR2 SQIVND (reference sequence). CDR3 coding DNA: TGTGCCAGTAGTATAGGAGCTGGGGAAGTAAACTTC. As protein: CASSIGAGEVNF.

V is TRBV5-6 and J is TRBJ2-3, with D hard to call. CDR3 length equals 15 residues. The V gene lost 8 bases and the J gene lost 0 bases, with 16 bases spanning the gap. Germline-derived CDR1 and CDR2 are SGHDT and YYEEEE. DNA for the CDR3: TGTGCCAGGCTGAGACATCCCTCTAGCACAGATACGCAGTATTTT. This sequence encodes CARLRHPSSTDTQYF.

The J gene is TRBJ2-4, the V gene TRBV27; a weak D match, TRBD2 (5 bases). Trimming removed 2 bases from V and 5 bases from J, with 7 bases in between. The CDR3 has 13 amino acids. Germline CDR1 and CDR2: MNHEY and SMNVEV (reference sequence). In DNA form, the CDR3 reads TGTGCCAGCAGTTTAGTCGGGGAAAACATTCAGTACTTC. Encoded protein: CASSLVGENIQYF.

The chain recombines TRBV9 with TRBJ2-2; D ambiguous. V was clipped by 4 bases and J by 0 bases, with 10 bases between them. Germline CDR1 and CDR2: SGDLS and YYNGEE. The CDR3 loop spans 15 amino acids. The CDR3 sequence: CASSLANSNTGELFF. The DNA of the CDR3 is TGTGCCAGCAGCCTGGCCAACTCGAACACCGGGGAGCTGTTTTTT. The full variable domain, with the rest looked up from reference TRBV9 and TRBJ2-2, is DSGVTQTPKHLITATGQRVTLRCSPRSGDLSVYWYQQSLDQGLQFLIQYYNGEERAKGNILERFSAQQFPDLHSELNLSSLELGDSALYFCASSLANSNTGELFFGEGSRLTVL.

The V gene is TRBV7-2, the J gene TRBJ1-3; D ambiguous. The CDR3 covers 15 residues. Germline CDR1 reads SGHTA; CDR2 reads FQGNSA. Trimming took 5 bases from V and 3 from J, leaving 14 bases between them. As DNA, the CDR3 is TGTGCCAGCAGCCTAACCGCGGCAAGTGGAAACACCATATATTTT. This codes for CASSLTAASGNTIYF. Full variable domain (outside the CDR3, taken from reference TRBV7-2 and TRBJ1-3): GAGVSQSPSNKVTEKGKDVELRCDPISGHTALYWYRQSLGQGLEFLIYFQGNSAPDKSGLPSDRFSAERTGGSVSTLTIQRTQQEDSAVYLCASSLTAASGNTIYFGEGSWLTVV.

There are a few counts of this clone. The rearrangement uses TRBV18 and TRBJ1-2; weak D call: TRBD1 (6 bases). The V gene lost 3 bases and the J gene lost 4 bases, with 12 bases spanning the gap. The CDR3 loop spans 14 amino acids. Germline-derived CDR1 and CDR2 are KGHSH and LQKENI. The CDR3: CASSPGRDTYGYTF. The CDR3 DNA reads as TGTGCCAGCTCACCGGGGCGGGACACCTATGGCTACACCTTC.

The V and J genes are TRBV19 and TRBJ2-7; either TRBD1 or TRBD2 may supply D (6 bases each). V was clipped by 3 bases and J by 5 bases, with 14 bases between them. The CDR3 spans 14 residues. Looked up from germline, CDR1 is LNHDA and CDR2 is SQIVND (reference sequence). This chain's CDR3 is CASSIRPGGDEQYF. The CDR3 nucleotides are TGTGCCAGTAGTATCCGCCCCGGGGGCGACGAGCAGTACTTC.

This clone has just a few counts. The genes are TRBV12-5 and TRBJ1-5; D is unresolved. Deletions cut 6 bases from V and 1 base from J, with 7 bases between. The CDR3 runs 13 residues. CDR1 is LGHNT, CDR2 FRNRAP, per germline. CDR3 nucleotide sequence: TGTGCTAGTGGCCAGGAGAGCAATCAGCCCCAGCATTTT. Residues: CASGQESNQPQHF.

The J gene is TRBJ2-3, the V gene TRBV30; D not resolved. Germline CDR1 reads GTSNPN; CDR2 reads SVGIG (reference sequence). Trimming stripped 5 bases from V and 1 base from J, with 13 bases between. The CDR3 runs 14 residues. CDR3 sequence (DNA): TGTGCCTGGCGCGGTATTGGGGGCACAGATACGCAGTATTTT. The encoded protein is CAWRGIGGTDTQYF.

The chain links TRBV9 to TRBJ1-5, with no clear D. CDR1 is SGDLS, CDR2 YYNGEE, per germline. The CDR3 runs to 15 residues. Trimming took 4 bases from V and 7 from J, leaving 18 bases between them. The CDR3 DNA reads as TGTGCCAGCAGCCCAAGACAAAATCTCAGGCAGCCCCAGCATTTT. Translating gives CASSPRQNLRQPQHF.